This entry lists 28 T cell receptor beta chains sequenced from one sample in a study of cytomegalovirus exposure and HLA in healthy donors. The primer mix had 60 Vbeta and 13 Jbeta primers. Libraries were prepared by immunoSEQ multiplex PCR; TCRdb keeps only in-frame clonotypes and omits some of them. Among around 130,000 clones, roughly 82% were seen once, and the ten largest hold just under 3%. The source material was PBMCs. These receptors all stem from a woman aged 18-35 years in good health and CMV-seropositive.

The CDR3 DNA reads as TGCGCCAGCAGCTTGGTAGGGGGGGTAAATGAAAAACTGTTTTTT. It yields the protein CASSLVGGVNEKLFF. The chain joins TRBV5-1 to TRBJ1-4, with D perhaps TRBD1 (6 bases). The V gene's germline CDR1 is SGHRS and CDR2 YFSETQ. This CDR3 has 15 residues. The V end lost 0 bases, the J end lost 5 bases, and 11 bases lay between the germline ends.

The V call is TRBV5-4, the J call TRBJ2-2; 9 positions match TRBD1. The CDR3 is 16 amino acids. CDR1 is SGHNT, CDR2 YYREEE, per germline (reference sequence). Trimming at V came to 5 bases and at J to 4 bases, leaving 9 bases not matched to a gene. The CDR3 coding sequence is TGTGCCAGCAGGGACAGGGGTGGGGGATTCACCGGGGAGCTGTTTTTT. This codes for CASRDRGGGFTGELFF.

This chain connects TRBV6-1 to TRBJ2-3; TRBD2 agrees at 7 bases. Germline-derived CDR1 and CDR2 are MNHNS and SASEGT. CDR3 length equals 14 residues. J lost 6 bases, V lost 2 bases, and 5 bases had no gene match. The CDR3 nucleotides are TGTGCCAGCAGTGAACTGGGGGGGTTGGATACGCAGTATTTT. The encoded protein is CASSELGGLDTQYF.

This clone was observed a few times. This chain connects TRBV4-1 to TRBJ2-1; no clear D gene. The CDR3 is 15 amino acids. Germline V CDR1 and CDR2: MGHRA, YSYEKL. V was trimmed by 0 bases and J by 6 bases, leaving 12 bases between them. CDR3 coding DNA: TGCGCCAGCAGCCAAGATCGTATGGGCCGCAATGAGCAGTTCTTC. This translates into CASSQDRMGRNEQFF.

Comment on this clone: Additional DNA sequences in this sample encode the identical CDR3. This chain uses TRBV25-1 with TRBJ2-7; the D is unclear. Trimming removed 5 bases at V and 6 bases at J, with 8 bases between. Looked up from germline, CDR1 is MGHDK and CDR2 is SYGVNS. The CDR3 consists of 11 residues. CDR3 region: CASSPGFEQYF. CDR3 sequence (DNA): TGTGCCAGCAGTCCGGGTTTCGAGCAGTACTTC.

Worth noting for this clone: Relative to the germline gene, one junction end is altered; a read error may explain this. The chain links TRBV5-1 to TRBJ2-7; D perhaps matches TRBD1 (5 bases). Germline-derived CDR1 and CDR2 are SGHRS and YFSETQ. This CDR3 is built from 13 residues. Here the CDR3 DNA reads TGCGCCAGCTCCGAGCAGGGCTCCCACGAGCAGTACTTC. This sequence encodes CASSEQGSHEQYF.

The CDR3 DNA follows: TGTGCCAGCAGCTCCCGGACAGGGGGCACAGATACGCAGTATTTT. This translates into CASSSRTGGTDTQYF. The chain carries TRBV6-6 and TRBJ2-3; TRBD1 agrees at 9 bases. The CDR3 has 15 residues. Germline V CDR1 and CDR2: MNHNY, SVGAGI (reference sequence). V gave up 6 bases and J gave up 1 base; unmatched junction bases: 5.

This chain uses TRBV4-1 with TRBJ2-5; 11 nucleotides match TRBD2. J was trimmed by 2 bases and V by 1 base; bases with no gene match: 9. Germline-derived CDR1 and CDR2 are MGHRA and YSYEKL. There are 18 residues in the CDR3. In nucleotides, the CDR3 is TGCGCCAGCAGCCAAGTCTTAGCGGGGGGGCCGGGGCAAGAGACCCAGTACTTC. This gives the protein CASSQVLAGGPGQETQYF.

DNA for the CDR3: TGTGCCACCAGCAGGGGGCGGGCGGGGGGCACAGATACGCAGTATTTT. This sequence encodes CATSRGRAGGTDTQYF. V and J are TRBV15 and TRBJ2-3; TRBD2 agrees at 7 bases. CDR3 length: 16 residues. J lost 1 base, V lost 3 bases, and 7 bases had no gene match. Germline CDR1 is LNHNV and CDR2 is YYDKDF (reference sequence). Full variable domain (rest looked up from reference TRBV15 and TRBJ2-3): DAMVIQNPRYQVTQFGKPVTLSCSQTLNHNVMYWYQQKSSQAPKLLFHYYDKDFNNEADTPDNFQSRRPNTSFCFLDIRSPGLGDTAMYLCATSRGRAGGTDTQYFGPGTRLTVL.

CDR3 nucleotides: TGTGCCAGCAGCTTAATTAGTACCGGGGAGCTGTTTTTT. Translating gives CASSLISTGELFF. The genes are TRBV7-2 and TRBJ2-2; the D is unclear. Trimming removed 2 bases at V and 5 bases at J, with 6 bases between. CDR1 SGHTA and CDR2 FQGNSA come from the germline V gene. The CDR3 is 13 amino acids.

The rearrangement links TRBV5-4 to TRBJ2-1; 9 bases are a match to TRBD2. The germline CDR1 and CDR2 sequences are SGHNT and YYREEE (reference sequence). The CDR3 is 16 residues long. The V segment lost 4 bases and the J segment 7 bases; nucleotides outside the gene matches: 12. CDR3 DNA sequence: TGTGCCAGCAGCCATCGCGGGGGGGCCCGGAGAAATGAGCAGTTCTTC. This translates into CASSHRGGARRNEQFF.

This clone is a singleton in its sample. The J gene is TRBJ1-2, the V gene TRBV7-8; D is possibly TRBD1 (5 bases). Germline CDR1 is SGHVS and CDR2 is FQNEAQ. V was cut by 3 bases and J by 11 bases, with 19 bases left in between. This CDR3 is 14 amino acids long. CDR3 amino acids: CASSFDRGDGGYTF. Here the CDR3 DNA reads TGTGCCAGCAGCTTCGATAGGGGTGACGGTGGGTACACCTTC.

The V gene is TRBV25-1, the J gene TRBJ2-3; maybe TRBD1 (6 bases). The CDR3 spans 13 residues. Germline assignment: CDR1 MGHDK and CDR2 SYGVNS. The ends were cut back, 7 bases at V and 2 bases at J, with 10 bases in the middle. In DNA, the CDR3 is TGTGCCAGCACAGGGGCGTACACAGATACGCAGTATTTT. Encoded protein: CASTGAYTDTQYF.

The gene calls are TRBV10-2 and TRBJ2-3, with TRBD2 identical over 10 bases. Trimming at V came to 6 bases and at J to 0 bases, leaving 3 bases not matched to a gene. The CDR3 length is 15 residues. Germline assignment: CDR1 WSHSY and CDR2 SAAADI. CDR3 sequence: CASRELAGSTDTQYF. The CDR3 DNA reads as TGCGCCAGCAGGGAACTAGCGGGGAGCACAGATACGCAGTATTTT.

In DNA form, the CDR3 reads TGTGCCAGCACGGGGACTAGCGGACACTCCTACAATGAGCAGTTCTTC. Protein: CASTGTSGHSYNEQFF. The V gene is TRBV27, the J gene TRBJ2-1; 11 bases agree with TRBD2. J was trimmed by 0 bases and V by 7 bases; bases with no gene match: 5. This CDR3 region has 16 residues. The germline V gene encodes CDR1 MNHEY and CDR2 SMNVEV (reference sequence).

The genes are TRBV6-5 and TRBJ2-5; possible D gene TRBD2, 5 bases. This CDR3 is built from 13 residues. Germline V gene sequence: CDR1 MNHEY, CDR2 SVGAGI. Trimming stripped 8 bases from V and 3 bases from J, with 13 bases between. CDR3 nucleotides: TGTGCCAGCTCCATCCCGGGGAAAGAGACCCAGTACTTC. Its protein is CASSIPGKETQYF.

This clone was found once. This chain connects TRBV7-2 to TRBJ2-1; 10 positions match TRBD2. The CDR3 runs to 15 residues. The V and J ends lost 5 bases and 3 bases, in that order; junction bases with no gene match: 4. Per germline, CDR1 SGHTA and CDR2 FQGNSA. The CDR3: CASSTWTSGYNEQFF. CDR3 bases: TGTGCCAGCAGCACCTGGACTAGCGGCTACAATGAGCAGTTCTTC.

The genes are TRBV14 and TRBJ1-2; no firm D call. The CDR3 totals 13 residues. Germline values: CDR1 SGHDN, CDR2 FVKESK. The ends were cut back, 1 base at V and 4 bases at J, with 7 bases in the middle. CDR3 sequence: CASSQGQIYGYTF. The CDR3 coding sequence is TGTGCCAGCAGCCAAGGCCAGATCTATGGCTACACCTTC.

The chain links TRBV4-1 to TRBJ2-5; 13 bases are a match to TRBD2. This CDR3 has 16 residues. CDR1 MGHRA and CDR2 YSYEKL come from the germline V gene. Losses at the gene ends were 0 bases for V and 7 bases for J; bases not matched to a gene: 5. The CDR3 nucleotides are TGCGCCAGCAGCCAAGAGGGGACTAGCGGGGTGGGGACCCAGTACTTC. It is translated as CASSQEGTSGVGTQYF.

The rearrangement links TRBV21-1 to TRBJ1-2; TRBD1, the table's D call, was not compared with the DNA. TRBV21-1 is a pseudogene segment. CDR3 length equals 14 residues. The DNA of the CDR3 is TGTGCCAGCAGCAAAGGACATCTACGACGGGGCTACACCTTC. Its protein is CASSKGHLRRGYTF.

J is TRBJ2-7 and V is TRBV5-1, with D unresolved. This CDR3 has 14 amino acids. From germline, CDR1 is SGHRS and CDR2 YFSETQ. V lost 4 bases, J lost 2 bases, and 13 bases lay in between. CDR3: CASSPDSKPYEQYF. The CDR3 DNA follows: TGCGCCAGCAGCCCCGACTCGAAGCCCTACGAGCAGTACTTC.

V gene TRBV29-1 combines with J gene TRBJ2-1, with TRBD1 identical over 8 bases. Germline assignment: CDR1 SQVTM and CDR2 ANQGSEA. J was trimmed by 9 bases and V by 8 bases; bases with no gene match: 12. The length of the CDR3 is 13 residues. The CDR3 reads CSQTGEKNVEQFF. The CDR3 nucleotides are TGCAGCCAGACAGGGGAAAAGAATGTTGAGCAGTTCTTC.

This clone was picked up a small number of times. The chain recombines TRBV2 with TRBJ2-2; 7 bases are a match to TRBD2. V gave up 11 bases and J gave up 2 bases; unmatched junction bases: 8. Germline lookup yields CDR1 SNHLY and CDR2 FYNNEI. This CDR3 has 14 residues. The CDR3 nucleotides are TGTGCCGGACGGGGAGGGGCAAACACCGGGGAGCTGTTTTTT. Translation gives CAGRGGANTGELFF.

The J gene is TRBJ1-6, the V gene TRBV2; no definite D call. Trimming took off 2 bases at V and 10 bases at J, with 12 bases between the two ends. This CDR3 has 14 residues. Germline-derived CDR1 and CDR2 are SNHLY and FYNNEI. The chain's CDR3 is CASSEWEGRSPLHF. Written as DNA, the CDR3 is TGTGCCAGCAGTGAATGGGAGGGAAGGTCACCCCTCCACTTT. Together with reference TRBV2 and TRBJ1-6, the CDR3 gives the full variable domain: EPEVTQTPSHQVTQMGQEVILRCVPISNHLYFYWYRQILGQKVEFLVSFYNNEISEKSEIFDDQFSVERPDGSNFTLKIRSTKLEDSAMYFCASSEWEGRSPLHFGNGTRLTVT.

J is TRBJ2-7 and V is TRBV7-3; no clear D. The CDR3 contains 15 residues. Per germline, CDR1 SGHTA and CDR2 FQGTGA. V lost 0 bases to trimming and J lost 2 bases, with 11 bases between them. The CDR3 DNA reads TGTGCCAGCAGCTTAACCCCTTGCCGGGCCTACGAGCAGTACTTC. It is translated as CASSLTPCRAYEQYF.

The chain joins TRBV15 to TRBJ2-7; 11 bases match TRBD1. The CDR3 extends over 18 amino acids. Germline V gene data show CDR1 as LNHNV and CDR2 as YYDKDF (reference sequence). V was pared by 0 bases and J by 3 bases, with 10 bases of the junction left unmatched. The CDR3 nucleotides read TGTGCCACCAGCAGAGATTCACCCCGGGACAGGGGGTTCTACGAGCAGTACTTC. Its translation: CATSRDSPRDRGFYEQYF.

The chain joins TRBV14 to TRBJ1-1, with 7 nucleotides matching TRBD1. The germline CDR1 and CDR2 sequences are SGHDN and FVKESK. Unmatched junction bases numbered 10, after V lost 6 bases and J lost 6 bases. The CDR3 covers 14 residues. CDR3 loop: CASRLDRVMAEAFF. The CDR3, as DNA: TGTGCCAGCAGACTAGACAGGGTGATGGCTGAAGCTTTCTTT.

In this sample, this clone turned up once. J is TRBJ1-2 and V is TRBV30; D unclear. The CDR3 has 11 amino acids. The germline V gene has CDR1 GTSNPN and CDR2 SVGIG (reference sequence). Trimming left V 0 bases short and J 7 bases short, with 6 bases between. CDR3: CAWSVLRGYTF. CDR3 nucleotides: TGTGCCTGGAGTGTATTGCGTGGCTACACCTTC.